Each of the 30 T cell receptor beta chains below was sequenced from the same sample in a study of response to subunit inactivated influenza vaccine. TCRdb reprocessed the RT-PCR reads via MiXCR and lists one record per CDR3 protein. Among hundreds of thousands of distinct CDR3 sequences listed, approximately 12% were seen once. Material: PBMCs from blood, obtained about 40 days after vaccination. These receptors were collected from a man aged 45 to 65 who received an inactivated influenza vaccine.

This clonotype was counted a few times. The chain links TRBV20-1 to TRBJ1-1; D remains unclear. The germline V and J ends were trimmed by 3 bases and 0 bases, with 8 bases remaining between them. The germline gives CDR1 DFQATT, CDR2 SNEGSKA (reference sequence). The CDR3 totals 13 residues. For the CDR3, the DNA is TGCAGTGCTAGTCCCAGCGTGAACACTGAAGCTTTCTTT. As protein: CSASPSVNTEAFF.

The genes are TRBV29-1 and TRBJ2-1; 10 positions match TRBD1. From germline, CDR1 is SQVTM and CDR2 ANQGSEA. This CDR3 has 14 amino acids. With V trimmed by 4 bases and J by 9 bases, 9 bases remained unmatched. CDR3 region: CSVGGTGESGEQFF. The CDR3 nucleotides read TGCAGCGTTGGGGGGACAGGGGAAAGTGGTGAGCAGTTCTTC.

The rearrangement uses TRBV3-1 and TRBJ2-5; a possible D gene is TRBD1 (6 bases). Trimming removed 3 bases from V and 5 bases from J, with 13 bases in between. This CDR3 is built from 14 residues. Germline V gene lookup returns CDR1 LGHDT and CDR2 YNNKEL (reference sequence). The CDR3 sequence: CASSQAGQGETQYF. In DNA form, the CDR3 reads TGTGCCAGCAGCCAGGCAGGGCAGGGGGAGACCCAGTACTTC.

This clonotype turned up a few times. The V gene is TRBV5-4, the J gene TRBJ1-1, with a weak D call TRBD1 (6 bases). This CDR3 is built from 13 residues. Trimming removed 3 bases at V and 6 bases at J, with 12 bases between. The germline V gene has CDR1 SGHNT and CDR2 YYREEE (reference sequence). CDR3 sequence: CASSWGQGAEAFF. The CDR3 nucleotides read TGTGCCAGCAGCTGGGGACAAGGGGCTGAAGCTTTCTTT.

The rearrangement joins TRBV29-1 to TRBJ2-3; TRBD2 matches at 7 bases. Germline V gene lookup returns CDR1 SQVTM and CDR2 ANQGSEA. J lost 5 bases, V lost 7 bases, and 18 bases had no gene match. The CDR3 is made up of 16 amino acids. CDR3 loop: CSAHRLATVEGDTQYF. CDR3 coding DNA: TGCAGCGCCCACCGACTAGCCACGGTAGAAGGAGATACGCAGTATTTT.

The rearrangement uses TRBV3-1 and TRBJ2-3, with 7 bases that match TRBD2. V lost 4 bases to trimming and J lost 1 base; unmatched junction nucleotides: 11. The CDR3 has 17 amino acids. Germline V gene sequence: CDR1 LGHDT, CDR2 YNNKEL (reference sequence). CDR3 in DNA: TGTGCCAGCAGCCGAGACGGTAGCGGGTTCGGCACAGATACGCAGTATTTT. This codes for CASSRDGSGFGTDTQYF.

J is TRBJ1-5 and V is TRBV5-6; a weak D match, TRBD1 (5 bases). Germline-derived CDR1 and CDR2 are SGHDT and YYEEEE. The V gene lost 5 bases and the J gene lost 2 bases, with 14 bases spanning the gap. The CDR3 contains 15 residues. CDR3 region: CASSVGGFGNQPQHF. The CDR3 coding sequence is TGTGCCAGCAGTGTGGGGGGATTTGGCAATCAGCCCCAGCATTTT.

A few counts support this clonotype. This chain uses TRBV4-3 with TRBJ2-6; D gene ambiguous. Trimming cost V 1 base and J 1 base, with 8 bases left between them. CDR1 and CDR2 from the germline V gene are LGHNA and YSLEER. CDR3 length: 16 residues. CDR3 nucleotides: TGCGCCAGCAGCCAAGGATTCGGGTCTGGGGCCAACGTCCTGACTTTC. This codes for CASSQGFGSGANVLTF.

There are a few counts of this clonotype. V gene TRBV20-1 combines with J gene TRBJ2-5; D is ambiguous. Trimming cost V 6 bases and J 5 bases, with 16 bases left between them. This CDR3 contains 13 residues. Germline lookup yields CDR1 DFQATT and CDR2 SNEGSKA (reference sequence). DNA of the CDR3: TGCAGTGCCGCCCCGTCCCTGGGGGAGACCCAGTACTTC. It encodes CSAAPSLGETQYF.

The chain combines TRBV5-1 with TRBJ2-3, with 10 bases aligning to TRBD2. Unmatched junction bases numbered 3, after V lost 5 bases and J lost 0 bases. The germline CDR1 and CDR2 sequences are SGHRS and YFSETQ. The CDR3 length is 15 residues. DNA for the CDR3: TGCGCCAGCAGTTCTAGCGGGGGCAGCACAGATACGCAGTATTTT. It encodes CASSSSGGSTDTQYF.

This clonotype was seen many times. V usage is TRBV20-1 and J usage is TRBJ2-1, with a possible D match to TRBD2 (6 bases). Germline CDR1 reads DFQATT; CDR2 reads SNEGSKA (reference sequence). The V and J ends lost 6 bases and 2 bases respectively, with 20 bases between them. CDR3 length equals 16 residues. The CDR3, as DNA: TGCAGTGCCTCAGATCCGGCGGGACTCACCTACAATGAGCAGTTCTTC. Its protein is CSASDPAGLTYNEQFF.

V gene TRBV30 combines with J gene TRBJ2-2, with 11 positions matching TRBD2. The J segment lost 6 bases and the V segment lost 2 bases, leaving 5 bases of the junction unmatched. Germline V gene sequence: CDR1 GTSNPN, CDR2 SVGIG (reference sequence). The CDR3 consists of 15 residues. The CDR3 is CAWSFPGLAAGELFF. Written as DNA, the CDR3 is TGTGCCTGGAGTTTTCCGGGACTAGCGGCCGGGGAGCTGTTTTTT.

This clonotype appeared a few times. V is TRBV5-5 and J is TRBJ2-1; 12 bases agree with TRBD1. The junction had 9 bases not matched to a gene; V was cut back by 1 base and J by 7 bases. Germline values: CDR1 SGHKS, CDR2 YYEKEE (reference sequence). The CDR3 is made up of 17 amino acids. The CDR3 DNA is TGTGCCAGCAGCTTGTCACCGGGACAGGGGGCGCTGAATGAGCAGTTCTTC. Protein: CASSLSPGQGALNEQFF.

This clonotype turned up a few times. The chain combines TRBV12-3 or TRBV12-4 with TRBJ2-3; the match to TRBD1 covers 9 bases. The CDR3 sequence is 14 residues long. V dropped 5 bases and J dropped 4; count of bases not matched to a gene: 4. The DNA of the CDR3 is TGTGCCAGCAGTACTAGGACAGGGGCAGATACGCAGTATTTT. It yields the protein CASSTRTGADTQYF.

This clonotype was recorded a few times. This rearrangement joins TRBV3-1 to TRBJ2-2; D is unclear. Trimming removed 1 base at V and 4 bases at J, with 13 bases between. Germline V lookup: CDR1 LGHDT, CDR2 YNNKEL (reference sequence). There are 16 residues in the CDR3. CDR3 loop: CASSQGQAFSTGELFF. CDR3 sequence (DNA): TGTGCCAGCAGCCAAGGCCAAGCGTTCAGCACCGGGGAGCTGTTTTTT.

The rearrangement links TRBV7-9 to TRBJ1-2; 8 nucleotides match TRBD1. Germline-derived CDR1 and CDR2 are SEHNR and FQNEAQ (reference sequence). This CDR3 is built from 16 residues. The V segment lost 1 base and the J segment 8 bases; nucleotides outside the gene matches: 12. As DNA, the CDR3 is TGTGCCAGCAGCTTAGAGACAGGGGCCAGCGCTGGGGGCTACACCTTC. Translated, it gives CASSLETGASAGGYTF.

This chain links TRBV6-5 with TRBJ1-5; no clear D gene. Germline V lookup: CDR1 MNHEY, CDR2 SVGAGI. Trimming left V 2 bases short and J 1 base short, with 9 bases between. This CDR3 region has 15 residues. The CDR3 is CASSYEAGSNQPQHF. CDR3 sequence (DNA): TGTGCCAGCAGTTACGAGGCGGGGAGCAATCAGCCCCAGCATTTT.

This chain links TRBV5-1 with TRBJ2-7; D possibly uses TRBD1 or TRBD2 (5 bases each). Germline V lookup: CDR1 SGHRS, CDR2 YFSETQ. Trimming removed 4 bases at V and 4 bases at J, with 9 bases between. This CDR3 is built from 12 residues. The CDR3 DNA reads TGCGCCAGCAGCACCGGGGCGTACGAGCAGTACTTC. Encoded protein: CASSTGAYEQYF.

This clonotype was seen more than once but under ten times. The V call is TRBV12-3 or TRBV12-4, the J call TRBJ2-1, with D possibly TRBD2 on 5 matching bases. The CDR3 is 16 residues long. Trimming removed 8 bases at V and 0 bases at J, with 17 bases between. CDR3 region: CASQVRGSSSYNEQFF. The CDR3 nucleotides read TGTGCCAGCCAGGTCCGCGGGTCCAGCTCCTACAATGAGCAGTTCTTC.

The sample holds a few counts of this clonotype. The chain combines TRBV29-1 with TRBJ2-1; 8 bases match TRBD2. The CDR3 covers 15 residues. V shed 4 bases, J shed 3 bases, and the junction held 8 bases outside the gene matches. The V gene's germline CDR1 is SQVTM and CDR2 ANQGSEA. Here the CDR3 reads CSVVGGGKVYNEQFF. CDR3 coding DNA: TGCAGCGTTGTCGGGGGGGGAAAAGTCTACAATGAGCAGTTCTTC.

This clonotype was detected only a few times. The chain links TRBV12-3 or TRBV12-4 to TRBJ2-1; no definite D call. V was pared by 5 bases and J by 2 bases, with 4 bases between. CDR3 length: 12 residues. This chain's CDR3 is CASSDTYNEQFF. The CDR3 DNA reads TGTGCCAGCAGTGATACCTACAATGAGCAGTTCTTC.

In this sample, this clonotype turned up a few times. V is TRBV5-5 and J is TRBJ1-2; D not resolved. Germline V gene lookup returns CDR1 SGHKS and CDR2 YYEKEE (reference sequence). V dropped 1 base and J dropped 4 bases, with 8 bases sitting between them. CDR3 size: 13 residues. CDR3 nucleotides: TGTGCCAGCAGCTTGTCTCAGTCCTATGGCTACACCTTC. As protein: CASSLSQSYGYTF.

This clonotype showed up just a few times. This chain uses TRBV5-1 with TRBJ2-5; no reliable D call. V dropped 1 base and J dropped 4 bases, with 8 bases sitting between them. CDR3 length: 13 amino acids. CDR1 is SGHRS and CDR2 is YFSETQ in the germline V gene. The CDR3 DNA follows: TGCGCCAGCAGCTTGAGGCCGTCAGAGACCCAGTACTTC. Translating it yields CASSLRPSETQYF.

This clonotype was detected only once. V gene TRBV10-3 combines with J gene TRBJ2-1; possible D gene TRBD2, 5 bases. The CDR3 totals 16 residues. Trimming removed 0 bases at V and 2 bases at J, with 11 bases between. Germline V lookup: CDR1 ENHRY, CDR2 SYGVKD. The DNA for the CDR3 is TGTGCCATCAGTGAGTCCCTGCGGGTTACCTACAATGAGCAGTTCTTC. This codes for CAISESLRVTYNEQFF.

The chain recombines TRBV28 with TRBJ2-3, with 11 bases lining up with TRBD2. Germline lookup yields CDR1 MDHEN and CDR2 SYDVKM. The trim removed 2 bases at V and 2 bases at J, leaving 3 bases unmatched. This CDR3 region has 16 residues. The CDR3 sequence: CASSLPLAGVTDTQYF. The CDR3 DNA reads as TGTGCCAGCAGTTTACCACTAGCGGGAGTCACAGATACGCAGTATTTT.

This rearrangement joins TRBV5-6 to TRBJ2-2, with D maybe TRBD2 (6 bases). The CDR3 length is 14 residues. Germline CDR1 reads SGHDT; CDR2 reads YYEEEE. Deletions cut 3 bases from V and 3 bases from J, with 9 bases between. CDR3 amino acids: CASSWDSYTGELFF. The CDR3 nucleotides read TGTGCCAGCAGCTGGGACTCCTACACCGGGGAGCTGTTTTTT.

V usage is TRBV16 and J usage is TRBJ2-7; D unclear. Germline values: CDR1 KGHSY, CDR2 FQNENV. The CDR3 has 12 amino acids. V lost 0 bases, J lost 6 bases, and 6 bases lay in between. In DNA, the CDR3 is TGTGCCAGCAGCCAATCCAGCTTCGAGCAGTACTTC. Its translation: CASSQSSFEQYF.

This rearrangement joins TRBV11-2 to TRBJ2-1, with D possibly being TRBD2 (6 bases). Germline CDR1 SGHAT, CDR2 FQNNGV. The CDR3 is 19 residues long. V was shortened by 1 base and J by 2 bases, with 21 bases between the two germline ends. The CDR3 here is CASSLVGALGEDTYNEQFF. As DNA, the CDR3 is TGTGCCAGCAGCTTAGTCGGGGCACTTGGGGAGGATACCTACAATGAGCAGTTCTTC.

Many counts were recorded for this clonotype. The V and J genes are TRBV11-2 and TRBJ2-1, with 10 bases identical to TRBD2. Germline V gene sequence: CDR1 SGHAT, CDR2 FQNNGV. This CDR3 spans 21 amino acids. Trimming cost V 2 bases and J 4 bases; bases outside gene matches: 20. In DNA, the CDR3 is TGTGCCAGCAGCTTACTTTCAGGTCGATTAGCGGGGGGATTTAAATACAATGAGCAGTTCTTC. As protein: CASSLLSGRLAGGFKYNEQFF.

The V call is TRBV29-1, the J call TRBJ2-3; D might be TRBD2 (6 bases). The germline gives CDR1 SQVTM, CDR2 ANQGSEA. This CDR3 is 13 amino acids long. CDR3 DNA: TGCACCCTAATGACCCTAGCGACAGATACGCAGTATTTT. Encoded protein: CTLMTLATDTQYF.